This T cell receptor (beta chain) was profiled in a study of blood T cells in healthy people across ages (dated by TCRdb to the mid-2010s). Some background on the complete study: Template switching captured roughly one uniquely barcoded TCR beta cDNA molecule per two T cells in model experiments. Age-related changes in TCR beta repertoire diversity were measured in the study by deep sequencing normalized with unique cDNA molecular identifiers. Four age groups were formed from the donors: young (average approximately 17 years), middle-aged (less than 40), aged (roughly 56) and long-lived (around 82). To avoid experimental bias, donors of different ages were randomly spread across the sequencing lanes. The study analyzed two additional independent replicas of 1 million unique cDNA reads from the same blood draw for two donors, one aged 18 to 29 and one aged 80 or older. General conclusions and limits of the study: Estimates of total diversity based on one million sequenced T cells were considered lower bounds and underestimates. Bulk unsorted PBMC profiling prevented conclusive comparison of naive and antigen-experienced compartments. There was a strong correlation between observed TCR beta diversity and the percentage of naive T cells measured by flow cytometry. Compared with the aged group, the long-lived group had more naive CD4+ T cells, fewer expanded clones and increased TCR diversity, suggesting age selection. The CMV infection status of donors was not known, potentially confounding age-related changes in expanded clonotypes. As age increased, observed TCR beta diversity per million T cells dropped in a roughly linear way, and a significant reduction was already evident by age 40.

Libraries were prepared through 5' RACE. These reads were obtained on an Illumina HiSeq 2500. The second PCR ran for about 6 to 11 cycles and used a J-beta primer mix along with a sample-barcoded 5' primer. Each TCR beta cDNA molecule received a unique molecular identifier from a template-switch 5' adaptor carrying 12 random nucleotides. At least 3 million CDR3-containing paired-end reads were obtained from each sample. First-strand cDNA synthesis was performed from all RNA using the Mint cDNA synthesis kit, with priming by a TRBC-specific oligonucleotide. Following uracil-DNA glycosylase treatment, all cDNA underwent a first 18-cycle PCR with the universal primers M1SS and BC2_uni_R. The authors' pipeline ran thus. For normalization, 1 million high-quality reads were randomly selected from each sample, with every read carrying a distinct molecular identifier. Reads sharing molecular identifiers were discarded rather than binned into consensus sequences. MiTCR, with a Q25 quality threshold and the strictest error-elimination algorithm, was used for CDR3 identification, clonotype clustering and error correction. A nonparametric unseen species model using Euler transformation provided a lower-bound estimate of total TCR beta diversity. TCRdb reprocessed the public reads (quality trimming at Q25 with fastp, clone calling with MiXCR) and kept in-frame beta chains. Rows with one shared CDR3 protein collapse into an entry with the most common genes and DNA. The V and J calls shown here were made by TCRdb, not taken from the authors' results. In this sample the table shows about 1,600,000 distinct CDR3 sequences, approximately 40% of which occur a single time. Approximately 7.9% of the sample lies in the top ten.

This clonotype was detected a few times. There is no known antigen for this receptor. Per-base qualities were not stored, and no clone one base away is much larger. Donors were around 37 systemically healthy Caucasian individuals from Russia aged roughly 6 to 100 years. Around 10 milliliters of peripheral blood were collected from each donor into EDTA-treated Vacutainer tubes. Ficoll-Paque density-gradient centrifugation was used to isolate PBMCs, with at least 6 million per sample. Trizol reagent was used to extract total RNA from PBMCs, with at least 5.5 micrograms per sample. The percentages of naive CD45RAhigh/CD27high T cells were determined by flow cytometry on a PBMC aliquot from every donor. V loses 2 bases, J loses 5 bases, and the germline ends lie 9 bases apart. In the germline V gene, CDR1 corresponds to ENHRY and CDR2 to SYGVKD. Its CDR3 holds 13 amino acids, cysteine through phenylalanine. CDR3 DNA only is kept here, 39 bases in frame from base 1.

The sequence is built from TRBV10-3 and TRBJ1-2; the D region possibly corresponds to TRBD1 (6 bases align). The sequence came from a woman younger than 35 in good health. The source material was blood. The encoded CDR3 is CAISEDRRYGYTF. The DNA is TGTGCCATCAGTGAGGACAGGAGGTATGGCTACACCTTC.